The T cell receptor beta chain described here comes from a study of CD8 T cells in Susac syndrome. The RNA, 0.5 to 1 ug, was put through reverse transcription using random hexamers. The immunoSEQ assay covered 54 Vbeta and 13 Jbeta segments for CDR3. One entry per CDR3 protein results from TCRdb running MiXCR on the immunoSEQ multiplex PCR reads. This sample has roughly 170,000 distinct CDR3 sequences, with around 93% found just once. V gave up 5 bases and J gave up 5 bases; unmatched junction bases: 8. The CDR3 runs 13 residues. Germline lookup yields CDR1 DFQATT and CDR2 SNEGSKA (reference sequence).

This clonotype originated in a human donor with multiple sclerosis. Material for sequencing was CD4+ T cells from PBMCs. This chain joins TRBV20-1 and TRBJ2-5, with TRBD2 identical over 7 bases. CDR3 coding DNA: TGCAGTGCTCGACGGCGGGGAGGGGAGACCCAGTACTTC. It codes for CSARRRGGETQYF.